What follows is one T cell receptor beta chain and its context. Its antigen remains undetermined. Per-base quality was not reported, and no clone a single base away is much larger than it. The junction shows trimming of 1 base on V and 2 bases on J, and the gene matches do not reach 10 bases of it. Including the terminal cysteine and phenylalanine, the CDR3 comprises 18 residues. Only the CDR3 portion is preserved as DNA: 54 bases, with reading frame beginning at the first base. CDR1 and CDR2 are drawn from the germline V gene: MGHRA, YSYEKL. To estimate absolute template abundance from read counts, synthetic TCR analog templates were spiked into each PCR. The immunoSEQ assay used bias-controlled V and J gene primers to amplify TCRbeta CDR3 regions from genomic DNA. Rearranged TCRbeta segments were sequenced at approximately 20X coverage. The authors' pipeline ran thus. Clustering was used to correct sequencing errors, and CDR3s were annotated against IMGT to assign V, D and J genes. Downstream analyses used only productive TCRbeta rearrangements, leaving out any out-of-frame or stop-codon sequences. To compute clonality, Shannon entropy was normalized by the log of the number of unique productive sequences and then subtracted from one. Fisher's exact test with Benjamini-Hochberg correction, using a cutoff of adjusted p below 0.01, was how clones that differed between time points or between blood and tumor were identified. This is the immuneACCESS table as TCRdb keeps it, with only in-frame sequences that have V and J called. A part of the clones is gone; compared with another copy, unresolved V genes explain less than half, and the rest is unexplained. The V and J calls and clone size were taken over from that table, and D and trimming were inferred from the DNA. The sample contains tens of thousands of clones, almost 85% of them found a single time. Jointly, the top ten make up around 4.6% of the sample.

A cohort of 25 to 30 patients with locally advanced or metastatic urothelial carcinoma, treated at Memorial Sloan Kettering on a trial protocol, was included. Peripheral blood mononuclear cells were collected pretreatment and during treatment, with between 1 and 8 total time points obtained per patient. The Qiagen DNeasy Blood extraction kit was used to purify genomic DNA from total PBMCs and from tumor samples. Collected pretreatment and during treatment, PBMCs were isolated and stored as previously described. The data were taken from a study of PD-L1 blockade in urothelial cancer (dated by TCRdb to 2015 to 2018). Regarding the research as a whole: All patients started therapy around 2014 and received atezolizumab 1,200 mg intravenously every 3 weeks. About 85% of the roughly 29 patients were males with bladder-origin urothelial cancer, and about 65% of the roughly 30 reported a prior smoking history. The study, an exploratory multi-omic analysis, examined somatic, immune and clinical correlates of response to PD-L1 blockade with atezolizumab in urothelial cancer. Blood samples were analyzed at 3 weeks after treatment start (second dose) and at 6 weeks after treatment start. Blood samples gave median yields of about 140,000 T cells and 82,636 unique TCRs, along with a median clonality of about 0.084. Pretreatment blood TCR-seq was available for about 27 patients, at least one posttreatment blood collection was obtained for around 25 patients, and tumor TCR-seq was available for around 25 patients. Nine patients achieved durable clinical benefit and fewer than 25 did not. In the same patients, whole exome sequencing and RNA sequencing of pretreatment tumors were performed in addition to TCR sequencing. Durable clinical benefit was defined as a progression-free survival longer than 6 months, and TCR features were additionally tested against progression-free survival and overall survival. Pretreatment tumor samples, along with matched peripheral blood collected serially before and after atezolizumab treatment, underwent TCR sequencing. Patients had an ECOG performance status of 0 or 1 and had received between 0 and 3 prior chemotherapy regimens. Overall study outcomes, separate from this receptor: Small sample size (n of about 29) and many exploratory analyses mean the results are intended to be hypothesis-generating. A pretreatment peripheral blood TCR clonality below the median was linked to improved progression-free and overall survival. Greater expansion of tumor-associated TCR clones in peripheral blood 3 weeks after the start of treatment was observed in patients with durable benefit (n ≈ 22, p = 0.022).

This sequence originates from a man in his sixties or seventies with urothelial cancer. The sample in question was PBMCs, obtained around atezolizumab (anti-PD-L1) treatment. The rearrangement combines TRBV4-1 with TRBJ2-3; 9 central nucleotides agree with TRBD2. DNA sequence: TGCGCCAGCAGCCAAGGCCCCTTGGCGGGAGGGACCACAGATACGCAGTATTTT. It specifies CASSQGPLAGGTTDTQYF.